This T cell receptor beta chain was recorded in a study of blood T cell repertoires in COVID-19. Study details: Acute and convalescent COVID-19 specimens originated in the United States, Italy and Spain. In each case, the material was cDNA or gDNA derived from T cells, B-cell-depleted T cells, or PBMCs.

The table came from immunoSEQ multiplex PCR; TCRdb's copy has only in-frame clones and leaves some out. The sample lists approximately 170,000 clones, roughly 70% occurring once. This CDR3 region has 15 residues. Trimming removed 0 bases at V and 4 bases at J, with 13 bases between. CDR1 and CDR2 (germline): MNHEY, SVGAGI. The specimen was peripheral blood. This clonotype was sampled from a woman aged 80 or over with acute or convalescent COVID-19. This rearrangement joins TRBV6-5 to TRBJ2-7; TRBD2 is a possible D gene (5 bases). DNA of the CDR3: TGTGCCAGCAGTTACTCGATAACGGGAAGGTACGAGCAGTACTTC. Amino acid sequence: CASSYSITGRYEQYF.